The T cell receptor (beta chain) described here comes from a study of CD8+CD57+ T cells in acquired aplastic anemia. Overall study context: Sorted CD4+ plus CD8+ cells gave DNA averaging around 3 ug.

Notes on the study in general: The same twenty-nine CD8+ CDR3 sequences occurred in patients and in controls. Patients did not significantly differ from controls in CD8+ Simpson's diversity.

CD8+CD57+ cell expansion had been shown by flow cytometry in patients chosen for sequencing. Patients, without exception, had severe acquired aplastic anemia. The template used for profiling TCR beta VDJ and CDR3 was genomic DNA. TCRdb analysed the reads with MiXCR anew, one entry per CDR3 protein. The sample lists more than 200,000 distinct CDR3 sequences, around 50% occurring once. CDR1 is MNHEY and CDR2 is SVGAGI in the germline V gene. Trimming took off 2 bases at V and 10 bases at J, with 11 bases between the two ends. The CDR3 is made up of 12 amino acids. In the case of this clonotype: Its antigen is not identified.

The V call is TRBV6-5, the J call TRBJ1-1; tentatively, D is TRBD1 (5 bases). The sample was sorted CD4+, CD8+, or CD8+CD57+ T cells (not recorded which) from PBMCs. This sequence was found in a human donor with aplastic anemia. The CDR3 sequence: CASSYREGRAFF. CDR3 DNA sequence: TGTGCCAGCAGTTACCGGGAGGGGAGAGCTTTCTTT.